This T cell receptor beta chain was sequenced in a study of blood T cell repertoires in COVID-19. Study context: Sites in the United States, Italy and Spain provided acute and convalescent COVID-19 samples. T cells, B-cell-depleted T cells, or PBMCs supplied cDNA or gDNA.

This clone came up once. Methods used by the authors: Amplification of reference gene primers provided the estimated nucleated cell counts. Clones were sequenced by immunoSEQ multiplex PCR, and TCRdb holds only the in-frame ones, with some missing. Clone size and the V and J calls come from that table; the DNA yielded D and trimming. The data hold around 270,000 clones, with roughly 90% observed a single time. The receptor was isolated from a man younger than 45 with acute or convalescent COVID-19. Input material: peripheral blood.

In DNA, the CDR3 is TGTGCCAGCAGCTTAAGACAGGGCTCCTATAATTCACCCCTCCACTTT. Translated: CASSLRQGSYNSPLHF. The chain employs TRBV7-9 and TRBJ1-6; 7 bases line up with TRBD1. CDR3 size: 16 residues. Looked up from germline, CDR1 is SEHNR and CDR2 is FQNEAQ (reference sequence). J was trimmed by 0 bases and V by 2 bases; bases with no gene match: 1.